The 13 T cell receptor beta chains below all came from one sample that was sequenced in a study of T-cell reconstitution after alpha-beta-depleted transplantation in children. Unique molecular identifiers were built into the TCRbeta library. TCRdb reprocessed the PCR reads via MiXCR and lists one record per CDR3 protein. The sample yields about 980,000 distinct CDR3 sequences, about 30% seen once. The sample consisted of PBMCs, mostly from graft donor cells, taken 360 days after TCRalphabeta/CD19-depleted stem cell transplant. These receptors were obtained from a boy in the first two years of life who had a stem cell transplant for SCID, so the T cells may come from the graft donor.

The CDR3 nucleotides read TGCAGTGCTCCACCAAAGGCGGGGTTCCGGGGGGATGGCTACACCTTC. Translating it yields CSAPPKAGFRGDGYTF. The gene calls are TRBV20-1 and TRBJ1-2; D might be TRBD1 (5 bases). The CDR3 totals 16 residues. Germline V gene sequence: CDR1 DFQATT, CDR2 SNEGSKA (reference sequence). Trimming removed 5 bases from V and 6 bases from J, with 25 bases in between.

The rearrangement joins TRBV2 to TRBJ2-7; D ambiguous. The CDR3 length is 11 residues. CDR1 is SNHLY and CDR2 is FYNNEI in the germline V gene. Trimming stripped 6 bases from V and 6 bases from J, with 9 bases between. This CDR3 reads CASSASSEQYF. DNA for the CDR3: TGTGCCAGCAGCGCCTCTTCCGAGCAGTACTTC.

As DNA, the CDR3 is TGTGCCAGCAGCTTAGGCCCTCAGACAGATACGCAGTATTTT. Translation: CASSLGPQTDTQYF. This chain connects TRBV5-6 to TRBJ2-3; D remains ambiguous. Germline V lookup: CDR1 SGHDT, CDR2 YYEEEE. The V end lost 2 bases, the J end lost 3 bases, and 10 bases lay between the germline ends. The CDR3 consists of 14 residues.

A few counts support this clonotype. The chain links TRBV11-2 to TRBJ2-5, with no clear D. Trimming shortened V by 3 bases and J by 6 bases, and 11 bases separated the two germline ends. The CDR3 is 13 residues long. The germline V gene has CDR1 SGHAT and CDR2 FQNNGV. The CDR3 reads CASSLLGSQTQYF. CDR3 nucleotides: TGTGCCAGCAGCTTGTTAGGTTCTCAGACCCAGTACTTC. Combining the CDR3 with reference TRBV11-2 and TRBJ2-5 gives the whole variable domain EAGVAQSPRYKIIEKRQSVAFWCNPISGHATLYWYQQILGQGPKLLIQFQNNGVVDDSQLPKDRFSAERLKGVDSTLKIQPAKLEDSAVYLCASSLLGSQTQYFGPGTRLLVL.

This clonotype was seen more than once but under ten times. The V and J genes are TRBV7-2 and TRBJ1-5; the match to TRBD1 covers 7 bases. Germline trimming cut 5 bases from V and 4 bases from J; bases unmatched to any gene: 8. Per germline, CDR1 SGHTA and CDR2 FQGNSA. CDR3 length equals 15 residues. The CDR3 reads CASSLGQVLNQPQHF. In DNA form, the CDR3 reads TGTGCCAGCAGCCTCGGACAGGTCTTAAATCAGCCCCAGCATTTT.

The chain couples TRBV12-3 or TRBV12-4 to TRBJ2-1; TRBD2 matches at 8 bases. V dropped 5 bases and J dropped 3; count of bases not matched to a gene: 9. CDR3 length equals 16 residues. In nucleotides, the CDR3 is TGTGCCAGCAGTCCCTTACGGGGGGGCTTCTACAATGAGCAGTTCTTC. Residues: CASSPLRGGFYNEQFF.

This clonotype was counted a few times. CDR3 nucleotide sequence: TGTGCCAGCAGCTACCAAAACTCCTACGAGCAGTACTTC. The encoded protein is CASSYQNSYEQYF. The chain carries TRBV7-2 and TRBJ2-7; unclear D gene. The CDR3 has 13 residues. Germline V CDR1 and CDR2: SGHTA, FQGNSA. V lost 4 bases, J lost 0 bases, and 7 bases lay in between.

The genes are TRBV9 and TRBJ2-5; 8 nucleotides agree with TRBD1. The CDR3 loop spans 15 amino acids. Germline CDR1 is SGDLS and CDR2 is YYNGEE. With V trimmed by 0 bases and J by 4 bases, 5 bases remained unmatched. CDR3 protein: CASSVDGTGRETQYF. CDR3 coding DNA: TGTGCCAGCAGCGTAGACGGGACAGGCCGAGAGACCCAGTACTTC.

This clonotype appeared a few times. V is TRBV12-3 or TRBV12-4 and J is TRBJ2-5, with D possibly being TRBD1 (6 bases). The V and J ends lost 7 bases and 5 bases respectively, with 20 bases between them. The CDR3 runs 15 residues. CDR3: CASTSWVGAEETQYF. As DNA, the CDR3 is TGTGCCAGCACATCGTGGGTGGGGGCAGAGGAGACCCAGTACTTC.

This clonotype was detected only a few times. This rearrangement joins TRBV7-9 to TRBJ2-7; a weak D match, TRBD2 (6 bases). V was shortened by 1 base and J by 2 bases, with 15 bases between the two germline ends. The CDR3 totals 16 residues. CDR1 is SEHNR and CDR2 is FQNEAQ in the germline V gene (reference sequence). The CDR3 reads CASSLGRGRTTYEQYF. The CDR3 nucleotides read TGTGCCAGCAGCTTAGGGAGGGGCCGGACTACCTACGAGCAGTACTTC.

This clonotype was found a few times. The V call is TRBV20-1, the J call TRBJ2-3, with D maybe TRBD2 (5 bases). Trimming stripped 0 bases from V and 2 bases from J, with 12 bases between. CDR1 is DFQATT, CDR2 SNEGSKA, per germline (reference sequence). The CDR3 is made up of 15 amino acids. CDR3 residues: CSARDSLALTDTQYF. CDR3 nucleotides: TGCAGTGCTAGAGATAGCCTAGCCCTCACAGATACGCAGTATTTT.

The gene calls are TRBV29-1 and TRBJ2-7; the D is unclear. Germline lookup yields CDR1 SQVTM and CDR2 ANQGSEA. V lost 4 bases, J lost 7 bases, and 14 bases lay in between. This CDR3 comprises 12 residues. The CDR3 DNA is TGCAGCGTTGGCCCCGGGTCTGGGGAGCAGTACTTC. Protein product: CSVGPGSGEQYF.

This clonotype has just a few counts. The genes are TRBV7-9 and TRBJ1-5, with D uncertain. V was pared by 0 bases and J by 5 bases, with 8 bases between. Germline V gene lookup returns CDR1 SEHNR and CDR2 FQNEAQ (reference sequence). This CDR3 region has 14 residues. The CDR3: CASSLAGFDQPQHF. The DNA of the CDR3 is TGTGCCAGCAGCTTAGCGGGGTTTGATCAGCCCCAGCATTTT. The variable domain in full, completed from reference TRBV7-9 and TRBJ1-5, reads DTGVSQNPRHKITKRGQNVTFRCDPISEHNRLYWYRQTLGQGPEFLTYFQNEAQLEKSRLLSDRFSAERPKGSFSTLEIQRTEQGDSAMYLCASSLAGFDQPQHFGDGTRLSIL.